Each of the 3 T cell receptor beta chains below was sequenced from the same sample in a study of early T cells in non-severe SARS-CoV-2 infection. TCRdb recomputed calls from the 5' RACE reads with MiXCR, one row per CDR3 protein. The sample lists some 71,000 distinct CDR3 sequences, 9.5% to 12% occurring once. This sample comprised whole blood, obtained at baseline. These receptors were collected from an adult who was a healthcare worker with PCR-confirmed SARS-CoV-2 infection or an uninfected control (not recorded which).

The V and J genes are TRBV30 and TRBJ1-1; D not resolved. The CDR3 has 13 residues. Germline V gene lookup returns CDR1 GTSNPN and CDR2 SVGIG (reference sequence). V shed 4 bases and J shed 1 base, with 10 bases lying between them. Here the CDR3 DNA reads TGTGCCTGGACAGAATTCCAGAACACTGAAGCTTTCTTT. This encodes CAWTEFQNTEAFF.

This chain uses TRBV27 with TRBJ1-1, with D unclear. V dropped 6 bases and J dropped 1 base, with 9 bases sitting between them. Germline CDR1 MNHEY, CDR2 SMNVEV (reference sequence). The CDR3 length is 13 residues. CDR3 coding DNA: TGTGCCAGCAGCACAATACCGAACACTGAAGCTTTCTTT. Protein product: CASSTIPNTEAFF.

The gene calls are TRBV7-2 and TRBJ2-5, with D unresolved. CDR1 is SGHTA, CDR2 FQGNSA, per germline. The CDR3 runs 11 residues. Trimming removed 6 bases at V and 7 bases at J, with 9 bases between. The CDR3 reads CASRDIGTQYF. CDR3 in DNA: TGTGCCAGCAGAGATATAGGGACCCAGTACTTC.